At least ten counts were recorded for the clone carrying this T cell receptor beta chain. Its antigen remains unidentified. This record comes from a study of T cells in Graves' hyperthyroidism and ophthalmopathy. Looking at the study overall: Before any treatment, at initial diagnosis, peripheral blood was collected.

The CDR3 consists of 12 residues. The V gene lost 2 bases and the J gene lost 6 bases, with 6 bases spanning the gap. Germline CDR1 and CDR2: MDHEN and SYDVKM. Study conclusions and caveats: Most clonotypes expanded in thyroid above 0.001 were likewise present in blood.

RNA transcripts were the template for amplifying TCR beta CDR3 regions. A set of HTBI primers served as the primers for a first-round RT-PCR of the TCR CDR3. TCRdb re-derived calls from the multiplex PCR reads in MiXCR, one entry per CDR3 protein. The table has approximately 320,000 distinct CDR3 sequences, over 15% seen once. PBMCs were collected from a roughly 10 ml volume of fresh peripheral blood. The specimen sequenced was blood. V gene TRBV28 combines with J gene TRBJ2-3; no reliable D call. The sequence derives from a man younger than 45 with Graves' hyperthyroidism. This CDR3 is CASSLRPDTQYF. CDR3 DNA: TGTGCCAGCAGTTTAAGGCCGGATACGCAGTATTTT.